Presented here are 14 T cell receptor beta chains from one specimen sequenced in a study of beta chain features in type 1 diabetes. Whole-study findings and limits: People with Type 1 diabetes carried modestly yet significantly shorter TCRB CDR3s in all four CD4+ subsets.

The entirety of the isolated RNA underwent reverse transcription, so expressed TCRB transcripts were sequenced. Here immunoSEQ multiplex PCR was the method, and the copy in TCRdb shows in-frame clones only, minus some. The top ten clones hold 0.08% to 0.095% of a sample with about 230,000 clones, around 15% of them seen once. Their cognate antigens are unknown. The sequencing sample was made of naive CD4+ T cells from blood. The receptor set was obtained from a man aged 25 to 40 with type 1 diabetes.

The V call is TRBV4-3, the J call TRBJ1-5, with 9 bases that match TRBD1. Germline trimming cut 0 bases from V and 5 bases from J; bases unmatched to any gene: 2. The CDR3 covers 15 residues. CDR1 and CDR2 from the germline V gene are LGHNA and YSLEER. CDR3 sequence (DNA): TGCGCCAGCAGCCAAGAGAGACAGGGGGATCAGCCCCAGCATTTT. Translating gives CASSQERQGDQPQHF.

This clone showed up just a few times. The chain combines TRBV9 with TRBJ1-5; no definite D call. The CDR3 sequence is 13 residues long. Trimming pared 2 bases from V and 0 bases from J, leaving 3 bases between. Germline CDR1 reads SGDLS; CDR2 reads YYNGEE. This CDR3 is CASSVYSNQPQHF. As DNA, the CDR3 is TGTGCCAGCAGCGTCTATAGCAATCAGCCCCAGCATTTT.

The V gene is TRBV20-1, the J gene TRBJ1-2; the D is unclear. Germline loops: CDR1 DFQATT, CDR2 SNEGSKA (reference sequence). The CDR3 runs 11 residues. V was shortened by 3 bases and J by 7 bases, with 9 bases between the two germline ends. This chain's CDR3 is CSASSLGGYTF. The DNA of the CDR3 is TGCAGTGCTAGCTCCTTGGGTGGCTACACCTTC.

This clone came up a few times. The chain joins TRBV27 to TRBJ2-7, with 9 bases that match TRBD2. The germline gives CDR1 MNHEY, CDR2 SMNVEV (reference sequence). Losses at the gene ends were 5 bases for V and 1 base for J; bases not matched to a gene: 6. The CDR3 is 15 residues long. The CDR3 loop reads CASSGSGRTSYEQYF. For the CDR3, the DNA is TGTGCCAGCAGTGGTAGCGGGAGAACTTCCTACGAGCAGTACTTC.

The chain joins TRBV4-3 to TRBJ2-7; 9 nucleotides match TRBD2. V lost 4 bases, J lost 2 bases, and 12 bases stayed unmatched. Germline assignment: CDR1 LGHNA and CDR2 YSLEER. The CDR3 has 17 amino acids. The CDR3 DNA reads as TGCGCCAGCAGCCCGGGACAGCTAGCGGGATACACCTACGAGCAGTACTTC. It yields the protein CASSPGQLAGYTYEQYF.

The V call is TRBV25-1, the J call TRBJ2-1; 13 bases line up with TRBD2. Trimming took 4 bases from V and 2 from J; bases not matched to a gene: 2. The CDR3 has 16 amino acids. Germline CDR1 and CDR2: MGHDK and SYGVNS. The CDR3 is CASSGTSGRAYNEQFF. The CDR3 DNA reads TGTGCCAGCAGTGGAACTAGCGGGAGGGCCTACAATGAGCAGTTCTTC. The whole variable domain, filled in from reference TRBV25-1 and TRBJ2-1, reads EADIYQTPRYLVIGTGKKITLECSQTMGHDKMYWYQQDPGMELHLIHYSYGVNSTEKGDLSSESTVSRIRTEHFPLTLESARPSHTSQYLCASSGTSGRAYNEQFFGPGTRLTVL.

This rearrangement joins TRBV9 to TRBJ2-1; 10 nucleotides match TRBD2. Germline V gives CDR1 SGDLS, CDR2 YYNGEE. V was pared by 2 bases and J by 7 bases, with 6 bases of the junction left unmatched. This CDR3 is built from 15 residues. CDR3 sequence: CASSVSGRGWNEQFF. CDR3 DNA sequence: TGTGCCAGCAGCGTCAGCGGGAGGGGTTGGAATGAGCAGTTCTTC.

The genes are TRBV29-1 and TRBJ2-5; 10 bases align to TRBD2. The V segment lost 6 bases and the J segment 2 bases; nucleotides outside the gene matches: 3. This CDR3 is 13 amino acids long. Germline-derived CDR1 and CDR2 are SQVTM and ANQGSEA. The CDR3 bases are TGCAGCGTAAAACTAGCGGGGCAAGAGACCCAGTACTTC. Its translation: CSVKLAGQETQYF.

The genes are TRBV25-1 and TRBJ2-5; D is perhaps TRBD2 (6 bases). This CDR3 is built from 14 residues. Germline CDR1 and CDR2: MGHDK and SYGVNS. V was trimmed by 1 base and J by 1 base, leaving 7 bases between them. The CDR3 here is CASSESGGQETQYF. The CDR3 DNA is TGTGCCAGCAGTGAATCCGGGGGCCAAGAGACCCAGTACTTC. The variable domain in full, completed from reference TRBV25-1 and TRBJ2-5, reads EADIYQTPRYLVIGTGKKITLECSQTMGHDKMYWYQQDPGMELHLIHYSYGVNSTEKGDLSSESTVSRIRTEHFPLTLESARPSHTSQYLCASSESGGQETQYFGPGTRLLVL.

This clone was seen more than once but under ten times. The chain carries TRBV29-1 and TRBJ1-5; tentative D call: TRBD1 (6 bases). The CDR3 consists of 14 residues. The V and J ends lost 6 bases and 3 bases respectively, with 15 bases between them. Germline assignment: CDR1 SQVTM and CDR2 ANQGSEA. The CDR3 nucleotides are TGCAGCGTCCTGGCGGGGGGCCCCAATCAGCCCCAGCATTTT. As protein: CSVLAGGPNQPQHF.

This clone occurred a few times. The chain carries TRBV18 and TRBJ2-5; possible D gene TRBD1, 6 bases. This CDR3 is 15 amino acids long. Germline V lookup: CDR1 KGHSH, CDR2 LQKENI. V was cut by 3 bases and J by 5 bases, with 16 bases left in between. The CDR3 loop is CASSPRQAAGETQYF. The DNA of the CDR3 is TGTGCCAGCTCACCCCGACAGGCGGCAGGGGAGACCCAGTACTTC.

This chain connects TRBV7-2 to TRBJ1-4; 9 nucleotides align to TRBD1. Germline V gives CDR1 SGHTA, CDR2 FQGNSA. The CDR3 extends over 15 amino acids. With 1 base clipped from V and 5 bases from J, the junction kept 2 bases outside the gene matches. The CDR3 spells CASSLGGQGNEKLFF. The DNA for the CDR3 is TGTGCCAGCAGCTTAGGTGGACAGGGGAATGAAAAACTGTTTTTT.

This clone has just a few counts. The chain uses TRBV18 and TRBJ2-4, with 9 bases fitting TRBD1. Per the germline V gene, CDR1 is KGHSH and CDR2 is LQKENI. J was trimmed by 5 bases and V by 3 bases; bases with no gene match: 2. The CDR3 runs to 14 residues. The CDR3 bases are TGTGCCAGCTCACCCGACAGGGGGGAAAACATTCAGTACTTC. The encoded protein is CASSPDRGENIQYF.

The table lists this clone with a few counts. The chain has TRBV29-1 and TRBJ2-3, with a tentative D call TRBD2 (6 bases). Looked up from germline, CDR1 is SQVTM and CDR2 is ANQGSEA. The CDR3 is 14 residues long. V lost 7 bases to trimming and J lost 5 bases, with 19 bases between them. The CDR3: CSGGRGGRGDTQYF. The CDR3 DNA is TGCAGCGGTGGCCGGGGAGGTCGGGGAGATACGCAGTATTTT.